The 17 T cell receptor beta chains given below trace back to one sample, sequenced in a study of radiotherapy plus CTLA-4 blockade in lung cancer. This table comes from immunoSEQ multiplex PCR, and its TCRdb copy is limited to in-frame clones, with some not included. The profile covers around 100,000 clones, with more than 65% appearing a single time and 3% to 4% taken by the ten largest. Source: peripheral blood, taken from a patient treated with radiotherapy plus ipilimumab. These receptors were obtained from a human donor with non-small cell lung cancer that progressed on radiotherapy plus ipilimumab. Some clones in this sample may be carry-over from other donors' samples.

The genes are TRBV5-4 and TRBJ2-5; perhaps TRBD2 as D (6 bases). V was shortened by 3 bases and J by 5 bases, with 23 bases between the two germline ends. CDR3 length: 17 amino acids. Germline loops: CDR1 SGHNT, CDR2 YYREEE (reference sequence). For the CDR3, the DNA is TGTGCCAGCAGCTCGGGGCGCCTTGACTGGAGCGGGGAGACCCAGTACTTC. As protein: CASSSGRLDWSGETQYF.

This clone was seen a few times. The CDR3 spells CASSLDGSTEAFF. The CDR3 DNA reads as TGCGCCAGCAGCTTGGATGGGTCCACTGAAGCTTTCTTT. The chain has TRBV5-1 and TRBJ1-1; unclear D gene. This CDR3 is built from 13 residues. Germline-derived CDR1 and CDR2 are SGHRS and YFSETQ. V dropped 0 bases and J dropped 4 bases, with 7 bases sitting between them.

The genes are TRBV7-8 and TRBJ1-2; no clear D. Trimming left V 3 bases short and J 2 bases short, with 13 bases between. Germline V gene sequence: CDR1 SGHVS, CDR2 FQNEAQ. The CDR3 consists of 15 residues. Written as DNA, the CDR3 is TGTGCCAGCAGCTTTGATGTCAGGACCAACTATGGCTACACCTTC. This translates into CASSFDVRTNYGYTF.

The chain combines TRBV4-2 with TRBJ1-5, with D perhaps matching TRBD1 (5 bases). The V end was cut by 4 bases, the J end by 1 base, with 14 bases between. The CDR3 sequence is 16 residues long. Germline CDR1 reads LGHNA; CDR2 reads YNFKEQ. The CDR3 DNA reads TGTGCCAGCAGCCTCCAACAAGGGACCAGCAATCAGCCCCAGCATTTT. It translates to CASSLQQGTSNQPQHF.

The chain combines TRBV7-2 with TRBJ1-3; D unclear. Germline CDR1 is SGHTA and CDR2 is FQGNSA. V was shortened by 5 bases and J by 2 bases, with 7 bases between the two germline ends. This CDR3 region has 13 residues. The CDR3 region is CASSPGPGNTIYF. The CDR3 region has the DNA TGTGCCAGCAGCCCCGGACCTGGAAACACCATATATTTT.

This sequence joins TRBV18 and TRBJ1-1; D perhaps matches TRBD1 (5 bases). The germline V gene encodes CDR1 KGHSH and CDR2 LQKENI. V was cut by 2 bases and J by 3 bases, with 13 bases left in between. This CDR3 has 15 residues. The CDR3 nucleotides read TGTGCCAGCTCACCATCTGCAGGGTTTGACACTGAAGCTTTCTTT. Its translation: CASSPSAGFDTEAFF.

The chain links TRBV29-1 to TRBJ1-5; maybe TRBD1 (5 bases). V was cut by 4 bases and J by 0 bases, with 16 bases left in between. The CDR3 has 16 amino acids. In germline, CDR1 is SQVTM, CDR2 ANQGSEA. Here the CDR3 DNA reads TGCAGCGTTGGAAGGACAAACTCTACTAGCAATCAGCCCCAGCATTTT. It codes for CSVGRTNSTSNQPQHF.

This chain links TRBV4-3 with TRBJ1-2, with 9 bases aligning to TRBD1. V lost 0 bases and J lost 4; bases outside the gene matches: 9. The CDR3 totals 17 residues. Germline assignment: CDR1 LGHNA and CDR2 YSLEER. The CDR3 region is CASSQDSRGQGSYGYTF. CDR3 sequence (DNA): TGCGCCAGCAGCCAAGATAGTAGGGGACAGGGTAGCTATGGCTACACCTTC.

V and J are TRBV25-1 and TRBJ1-2; D unclear. Trimming took off 5 bases at V and 4 bases at J, with 11 bases between the two ends. Germline V gives CDR1 MGHDK, CDR2 SYGVNS. The CDR3 consists of 13 residues. CDR3 sequence (DNA): TGTGCCAGCAGTTTCAACGGCGGCTATGGCTACACCTTC. It specifies CASSFNGGYGYTF.

The rearrangement joins TRBV18 to TRBJ2-3; a possible D gene is TRBD2 (5 bases). V lost 2 bases and J 0 bases, leaving 9 bases between the germline ends. CDR1 and CDR2 from the germline V gene are KGHSH and LQKENI. The CDR3 has 15 residues. The CDR3 here is CASSPIGDSTDTQYF. The CDR3 bases are TGTGCCAGCTCACCAATCGGGGATAGCACAGATACGCAGTATTTT.

The chain couples TRBV28 to TRBJ1-2; no reliable D call. The CDR3 extends over 14 amino acids. V lost 4 bases and J 8 bases, leaving 17 bases between the germline ends. Germline V gene data show CDR1 as MDHEN and CDR2 as SYDVKM. CDR3 coding DNA: TGTGCCAGCAGTTCGGACTTCAAAACGGGAGGCTACACCTTC. Amino acid sequence: CASSSDFKTGGYTF.

The gene calls are TRBV7-9 and TRBJ1-1, with no clear D. The CDR3 is made up of 15 amino acids. Germline loops: CDR1 SEHNR, CDR2 FQNEAQ (reference sequence). V gave up 1 base and J gave up 2 bases, with 11 bases separating them. DNA of the CDR3: TGTGCCAGCAGCTTAGGGGGTTTCCCAAACACTGAAGCTTTCTTT. Its translation is CASSLGGFPNTEAFF. Filled out from reference TRBV7-9 and TRBJ1-1, the complete variable domain reads DTGVSQNPRHKITKRGQNVTFRCDPISEHNRLYWYRQTLGQGPEFLTYFQNEAQLEKSRLLSDRFSAERPKGSFSTLEIQRTEQGDSAMYLCASSLGGFPNTEAFFGQGTRLTVV.

This clone was counted between two and nine times. This rearrangement joins TRBV27 to TRBJ2-1; 7 bases are shared with TRBD1. Germline loops: CDR1 MNHEY, CDR2 SMNVEV (reference sequence). This CDR3 is 15 amino acids long. Trimming at V came to 4 bases and at J to 4 bases, leaving 7 bases not matched to a gene. The CDR3 DNA reads TGTGCCAGCAGTTCAACAGGGGACCCATACAATGAGCAGTTCTTC. Protein: CASSSTGDPYNEQFF.

The chain is built from TRBV7-9 and TRBJ1-6; no firm D call. Trimming removed 5 bases from V and 4 bases from J, with 21 bases in between. The CDR3 length is 18 residues. CDR1 and CDR2 from the germline V gene are SEHNR and FQNEAQ (reference sequence). The CDR3 bases are TGTGCCAGCAGCCCCCTCGTAGGTGTGGGTGAGTATAATTCACCCCTCCACTTT. Encoded protein: CASSPLVGVGEYNSPLHF.

The chain joins TRBV7-6 to TRBJ2-1, with 10 bases fitting TRBD1. Germline CDR1 reads SGHVS; CDR2 reads FNYEAQ. The junction had 9 bases not matched to a gene; V was cut back by 5 bases and J by 8 bases. The CDR3 loop spans 15 amino acids. CDR3: CASSLTGTGVYEQFF. The CDR3 bases are TGTGCCAGCAGCCTCACCGGGACAGGGGTTTATGAGCAGTTCTTC.

With regard to this clone: Other DNA sequences in this sample translate to the same CDR3. The gene calls are TRBV7-6 and TRBJ2-7; 9 bases fit TRBD2. The V gene's germline CDR1 is SGHVS and CDR2 FNYEAQ. V lost 3 bases, J lost 3 bases, and 9 bases stayed unmatched. The CDR3 is 16 amino acids. The CDR3 nucleotides read TGTGCCAGCAGCTTGCTAGCGGGACTCTCAATCTACGAGCAGTACTTC. It is translated as CASSLLAGLSIYEQYF. The full variable domain, completed using reference TRBV7-6 and TRBJ2-7, is GAGVSQSPRYKVTKRGQDVALRCDPISGHVSLYWYRQALGQGPEFLTYFNYEAQQDKSGLPNDRFSAERPEGSISTLTIQRTEQRDSAMYRCASSLLAGLSIYEQYFGPGTRLTVT.

The chain joins TRBV19 to TRBJ2-2; 12 nucleotides line up with TRBD1. This CDR3 has 19 amino acids. Germline V gene data show CDR1 as LNHDA and CDR2 as SQIVND (reference sequence). J was trimmed by 5 bases and V by 5 bases; bases with no gene match: 15. CDR3 sequence: CASSPPEGRDRGRTGELFF. The CDR3 DNA reads as TGTGCCAGTAGTCCCCCCGAGGGTCGGGACAGGGGGCGTACCGGGGAGCTGTTTTTT.